These 10 T cell receptor beta chains share one sample of origin, sequenced in a study of shared T cell receptors in the human thymus. Data came from immunoSEQ multiplex PCR; TCRdb stores just in-frame clones and leaves some out. The sample has hundreds of thousands of clones, over 75% seen once. These sequences were also reported in another study, on human thymus T cells.

The sample was thymocytes. The receptors here all came from a boy under two years old with a congenital heart defect.

The rearrangement joins TRBV2 to TRBJ1-4; the D gene is possibly TRBD1 (6 bases). The CDR3 runs to 15 residues. Germline V gene data show CDR1 as SNHLY and CDR2 as FYNNEI. With 4 bases removed from V and 6 bases from J, the gap between germline ends came to 15 bases. The CDR3 coding sequence is TGTGCCAGCAGTGGGCAGGGGCCCGACGATGAAAAACTGTTTTTT. It is translated as CASSGQGPDDEKLFF.

The J gene is TRBJ1-2, the V gene TRBV15, with no clear D. This CDR3 spans 19 amino acids. The V end lost 1 base, the J end lost 6 bases, and 27 bases lay between the germline ends. Germline V gene data show CDR1 as LNHNV and CDR2 as YYDKDF (reference sequence). The CDR3 DNA sequence: TGTGCCACCAGCAGAGTTTTTCCCCCTCCTTCGCTCGGCGGAGATGGCTACACCTTC. Translating gives CATSRVFPPPSLGGDGYTF.

J is TRBJ1-1 and V is TRBV18; no clear D gene. The germline gives CDR1 KGHSH, CDR2 LQKENI. V was clipped by 7 bases and J by 2 bases, with 11 bases between them. This CDR3 is 13 amino acids long. CDR3 in amino acids: CASCLGENTEAFF. For the CDR3, the DNA is TGTGCCAGCTGCCTCGGGGAAAACACTGAAGCTTTCTTT.

The DNA of the CDR3 is TGCGCCAGCAGCCAAGCGATGGACAGCGGATATGGCTACACCTTC. It specifies CASSQAMDSGYGYTF. The chain combines TRBV4-3 with TRBJ1-2; D possibly corresponds to TRBD1 (6 bases). This CDR3 has 15 residues. Trimming took 1 base from V and 5 from J, leaving 14 bases between them. CDR1 LGHNA and CDR2 YSLEER come from the germline V gene.

The rearrangement links TRBV4-1 to TRBJ2-1, with D unresolved. The germline CDR1 and CDR2 sequences are MGHRA and YSYEKL. Between the trimmed V and J ends, which lost 1 base and 5 bases, there was a span of 12 bases. This CDR3 has 15 residues. The chain's CDR3 is CASSQASLVDNEQFF. DNA for the CDR3: TGCGCCAGCAGCCAAGCGTCCCTAGTTGACAATGAGCAGTTCTTC.

V and J are TRBV7-8 and TRBJ2-3, with 8 bases that match TRBD1. V lost 2 bases, J lost 5 bases, and 3 bases stayed unmatched. Germline V lookup: CDR1 SGHVS, CDR2 FQNEAQ. The CDR3 is made up of 14 amino acids. This CDR3 is CASSLSTGGDTQYF. CDR3 nucleotide sequence: TGTGCCAGCAGCTTATCAACAGGGGGAGATACGCAGTATTTT.

In this sample, this clone turned up a few times. The chain has TRBV19 and TRBJ2-1; D is perhaps TRBD1 (5 bases). CDR1 is LNHDA, CDR2 SQIVND, per germline (reference sequence). V was clipped by 3 bases and J by 6 bases, with 12 bases between them. The CDR3 is 14 amino acids. CDR3 nucleotide sequence: TGTGCCAGTAGTATTGTGGGGCTCCCCAATGAGCAGTTCTTC. It codes for CASSIVGLPNEQFF. Full variable domain (rest looked up from reference TRBV19 and TRBJ2-1): DGGITQSPKYLFRKEGQNVTLSCEQNLNHDAMYWYRQDPGQGLRLIYYSQIVNDFQKGDIAEGYSVSREKKESFPLTVTSAQKNPTAFYLCASSIVGLPNEQFFGPGTRLTVL.

The chain is built from TRBV5-6 and TRBJ1-6; D unclear. Trimming stripped 3 bases from V and 3 bases from J, with 7 bases between. From germline, CDR1 is SGHDT and CDR2 YYEEEE. This CDR3 is built from 14 residues. The CDR3 DNA reads as TGTGCCAGCAGCTCGGGGTACTATAATTCACCCCTCCACTTT. This translates into CASSSGYYNSPLHF.

CDR3 region: CASSTRGTSGGSYNEQFF. The CDR3 DNA is TGCGCCAGCAGCACGCGAGGGACTAGCGGGGGCTCCTACAATGAGCAGTTCTTC. This chain connects TRBV4-3 to TRBJ2-1; 14 bases fit TRBD2. Germline CDR1 LGHNA, CDR2 YSLEER. This CDR3 has 18 amino acids. Germline trimming cut 5 bases from V and 0 bases from J; bases unmatched to any gene: 6.

V usage is TRBV6-1 and J usage is TRBJ1-2, with TRBD1 as a possible D gene (5 bases). This CDR3 contains 16 residues. V lost 4 bases to trimming and J lost 4 bases, with 19 bases between them. The germline gives CDR1 MNHNS, CDR2 SASEGT. The CDR3 nucleotides read TGTGCCAGCAGTGGCCCCGCCAGGGCTGGGGTCTATGGCTACACCTTC. This sequence encodes CASSGPARAGVYGYTF.